One and the same sample provided the 9 T cell receptor beta chains below, sequenced in a study of blood T cell repertoires in COVID-19. Generated by immunoSEQ multiplex PCR, the TCRdb table keeps only in-frame clones and is missing some. The table lists some 200,000 clones, 94% of them singletons, with 0.76% in the top ten. Sequencing used peripheral blood. All receptors derive from a man aged 25 to 40 with COVID-19, enrolled during active disease.

This chain links TRBV6-4 with TRBJ2-7; the match to TRBD2 covers 12 bases. Germline V CDR1 and CDR2: MRHNA, SNTAGT. J gave up 1 base and V 2 bases, and 3 bases lay outside the gene matches. This CDR3 region has 16 residues. CDR3 DNA sequence: TGTGCCAGCAGTGACGAGACTAGCGGGGGTTCCTACGAGCAGTACTTC. This gives the protein CASSDETSGGSYEQYF.

A single count supports this clone. The chain combines TRBV7-2 with TRBJ1-2, with D maybe TRBD1 (5 bases). Per germline, CDR1 SGHTA and CDR2 FQGNSA. The CDR3 covers 16 residues. V was cut by 0 bases and J by 4 bases, with 15 bases left in between. The CDR3 DNA sequence: TGTGCCAGCAGCTTAGCCCCCGACAGCTCCCTCTATGGCTACACCTTC. Protein: CASSLAPDSSLYGYTF.

This clone was picked up one time. V and J are TRBV12-1 and TRBJ1-6; the D call in the table, TRBD1, was not verified against the DNA. TRBV12-1 is an annotated pseudogene. This CDR3 spans 17 amino acids. The CDR3: CASSLGHLSSYNSPLHF. CDR3 nucleotide sequence: TGTGCCAGCAGCTTGGGACACTTGAGCTCCTATAATTCACCCCTCCACTTT.

The rearrangement joins TRBV30 to TRBJ2-1, with a possible D match to TRBD2 (6 bases). CDR3 size: 14 residues. Germline V gives CDR1 GTSNPN, CDR2 SVGIG (reference sequence). The V end was cut by 4 bases, the J end by 2 bases, with 12 bases between. This chain's CDR3 is CAWKEGLAYNEQFF. CDR3 DNA sequence: TGTGCCTGGAAGGAGGGCCTGGCCTACAATGAGCAGTTCTTC.

This clone was detected once. The V and J genes are TRBV30 and TRBJ1-2, with a possible D match to TRBD1 (6 bases). In germline, CDR1 is GTSNPN, CDR2 SVGIG (reference sequence). The V gene lost 7 bases and the J gene lost 6 bases, with 18 bases spanning the gap. The CDR3 totals 13 residues. Here the CDR3 reads CASPRQAGDGYTF. In DNA form, the CDR3 reads TGTGCCTCTCCCCGACAGGCCGGCGATGGCTACACCTTC.

The chain joins TRBV10-3 to TRBJ2-7; 10 bases are a match to TRBD1. V was pared by 4 bases and J by 1 base, with 4 bases of the junction left unmatched. The CDR3 is 15 amino acids. Germline V lookup: CDR1 ENHRY, CDR2 SYGVKD. The CDR3 sequence is CAISGGQGGSYEQYF. CDR3 nucleotide sequence: TGTGCCATCAGTGGAGGACAGGGGGGGTCCTACGAGCAGTACTTC.

This chain connects TRBV5-1 to TRBJ2-3; 7 positions agree with TRBD2. Germline V gene lookup returns CDR1 SGHRS and CDR2 YFSETQ. The CDR3 loop spans 16 amino acids. Trimming cost V 0 bases and J 0 bases; bases outside gene matches: 4. CDR3 DNA: TGCGCCAGCAGCTTGGTGGGCGGGGGTAGCACAGATACGCAGTATTTT. It encodes CASSLVGGGSTDTQYF.

The chain employs TRBV4-1 and TRBJ2-3; 9 bases fit TRBD2. Germline CDR1 is MGHRA and CDR2 is YSYEKL. CDR3 length equals 15 residues. Unmatched junction bases numbered 4, after V lost 4 bases and J lost 2 bases. The CDR3 DNA reads as TGCGCCAGCAGCCGTAGCGGGGGACTCACAGATACGCAGTATTTT. It encodes CASSRSGGLTDTQYF.

This rearrangement joins TRBV19 to TRBJ1-2; D is possibly TRBD1 (5 bases). Trimming removed 7 bases at V and 4 bases at J, with 10 bases between. The CDR3 extends over 12 amino acids. Per germline, CDR1 LNHDA and CDR2 SQIVND (reference sequence). The chain's CDR3 is CASKTEFYGYTF. In nucleotides, the CDR3 is TGTGCCAGTAAGACAGAATTCTATGGCTACACCTTC. Complete variable domain (other parts from reference TRBV19 and TRBJ1-2): DGGITQSPKYLFRKEGQNVTLSCEQNLNHDAMYWYRQDPGQGLRLIYYSQIVNDFQKGDIAEGYSVSREKKESFPLTVTSAQKNPTAFYLCASKTEFYGYTFGSGTRLTVV.